Listed here are 25 T cell receptor beta chains from one sample, sequenced in a study of cytomegalovirus exposure and HLA in healthy donors (dated by TCRdb to about 2017). The protocol used for the library was the immunoSEQ multiplex PCR assay. TCRdb re-hosts the immuneACCESS table, in-frame sequences only. Its copies lack some clones; in the studies checked, an unresolved V gene accounts for under half of them, and the cause for the rest is not known. The table for this sample lists tens of thousands of clones; roughly 94% of them were counted only once. The ten biggest clones cover 1.4% of the sample. Sequences were obtained from PBMCs. The receptor set was obtained from a man in his late teens or twenties in good health and CMV-seropositive.

CDR3 region: CASSPTGTGGYEQYF. The CDR3 DNA reads as TGTGCCAGCTCACCAACCGGGACAGGGGGCTACGAGCAGTACTTC. The J gene is TRBJ2-7, the V gene TRBV18; 11 nucleotides line up with TRBD1. Germline CDR1 KGHSH, CDR2 LQKENI. Unmatched junction bases numbered 3, after V lost 2 bases and J lost 3 bases. This CDR3 has 15 residues.

The gene calls are TRBV5-1 and TRBJ2-3; TRBD2 agrees at 12 bases. There are 19 residues in the CDR3. In germline, CDR1 is SGHRS, CDR2 YFSETQ. V lost 4 bases and J lost 0; bases outside the gene matches: 12. CDR3 sequence reads: CASSTATSGRTESTDTQYF. The CDR3 DNA is TGCGCCAGCAGCACGGCGACTAGCGGGAGAACGGAAAGCACAGATACGCAGTATTTT. Based on the CDR3 plus reference TRBV5-1 and TRBJ2-3, the full variable domain is KAGVTQTPRYLIKTRGQQVTLSCSPISGHRSVSWYQQTPGQGLQFLFEYFSETQRNKGNFPGRFSGRQFSNSRSEMNVSTLELGDSALYLCASSTATSGRTESTDTQYFGPGTRLTVL.

V gene TRBV6-5 combines with J gene TRBJ2-3, with D unresolved. The germline V and J ends were trimmed by 0 bases and 1 base, with 11 bases remaining between them. CDR1 and CDR2 from the germline V gene are MNHEY and SVGAGI. CDR3 size: 16 residues. The CDR3 DNA is TGTGCCAGCAGTTACTCTAAGAGCTTCCGCACAGATACGCAGTATTTT. Amino acid sequence: CASSYSKSFRTDTQYF.

The V call is TRBV6-1, the J call TRBJ2-1, with 7 bases fitting TRBD2. Germline V gives CDR1 MNHNS, CDR2 SASEGT. V trimming: 5 bases; J trimming: 8 bases; junction bases outside the gene matches: 6. The CDR3 contains 13 residues. The CDR3: CASSFGLVDEQFF. CDR3 nucleotides: TGTGCCAGCAGTTTTGGACTAGTGGATGAGCAGTTCTTC.

The V call is TRBV30, the J call TRBJ1-6; 11 bases line up with TRBD1. From germline, CDR1 is GTSNPN and CDR2 SVGIG (reference sequence). The CDR3 runs to 16 residues. The J segment lost 9 bases and the V segment lost 1 base, leaving 8 bases of the junction unmatched. The CDR3 here is CAWSALGTGGGSPLHF. The CDR3 DNA reads TGTGCCTGGAGTGCTCTTGGGACAGGGGGTGGTTCACCCCTCCACTTT.

The rearrangement uses TRBV9 and TRBJ2-2; D is perhaps TRBD2 (6 bases). Trimming cost V 0 bases and J 5 bases, with 11 bases left between them. In germline, CDR1 is SGDLS, CDR2 YYNGEE. The CDR3 is made up of 15 amino acids. For the CDR3, the DNA is TGTGCCAGCAGCGTAGGACGGGGGAGGACCGGGGAGCTGTTTTTT. Its protein product is CASSVGRGRTGELFF.

This chain uses TRBV5-1 with TRBJ2-3, with 13 positions matching TRBD2. Germline CDR1 and CDR2: SGHRS and YFSETQ. This CDR3 comprises 14 residues. Unmatched junction bases numbered 1, after V lost 5 bases and J lost 4 bases. The CDR3: CASRLAGGADTQYF. In DNA, the CDR3 is TGCGCCAGCAGACTAGCGGGAGGGGCAGATACGCAGTATTTT.

V usage is TRBV7-2 and J usage is TRBJ2-2; 7 nucleotides agree with TRBD1. The ends lost 5 bases at V and 2 bases at J; junction bases unmatched: 11. Germline V gene sequence: CDR1 SGHTA, CDR2 FQGNSA. The CDR3 sequence is 17 residues long. DNA for the CDR3: TGTGCCAGCAGCCTCACACCGGGACAGTCTAACACCGGGGAGCTGTTTTTT. This encodes CASSLTPGQSNTGELFF. Full variable domain (missing parts from reference TRBV7-2 and TRBJ2-2): GAGVSQSPSNKVTEKGKDVELRCDPISGHTALYWYRQSLGQGLEFLIYFQGNSAPDKSGLPSDRFSAERTGGSVSTLTIQRTQQEDSAVYLCASSLTPGQSNTGELFFGEGSRLTVL.

Here the CDR3 reads CASSAPGTDTQYF. CDR3 in DNA: TGCGCCAGCAGTGCCCCGGGCACAGATACGCAGTATTTT. The gene calls are TRBV10-2 and TRBJ2-3; no clear D. Germline V gene sequence: CDR1 WSHSY, CDR2 SAAADI. The CDR3 totals 13 residues. V was clipped by 4 bases and J by 1 base, with 6 bases between them.

V is TRBV15 and J is TRBJ2-7; 8 bases map to TRBD2. The CDR3 sequence is 18 residues long. Per germline, CDR1 LNHNV and CDR2 YYDKDF (reference sequence). With V trimmed by 0 bases and J by 2 bases, 12 bases remained unmatched. The DNA for the CDR3 is TGTGCCACCAGCAGAGATTTAGGGCGAGCGGGAGCCCCCTACGAGCAGTACTTC. This encodes CATSRDLGRAGAPYEQYF.

The chain uses TRBV6-1 and TRBJ1-5, with 7 nucleotides matching TRBD1. This CDR3 is built from 19 residues. Trimming at V came to 3 bases and at J to 9 bases, leaving 23 bases not matched to a gene. Germline V gives CDR1 MNHNS, CDR2 SASEGT. As DNA, the CDR3 is TGTGCCAGCAGTGATCGCGGAGAAGTCGTCCAGGGGGGTATGGGGCCCCAGCATTTT. This gives the protein CASSDRGEVVQGGMGPQHF.

This clone was detected only a few times. The chain carries TRBV28 and TRBJ1-1, with D hard to call. The CDR3 spans 14 residues. The V gene's germline CDR1 is MDHEN and CDR2 SYDVKM. V was shortened by 5 bases and J by 7 bases, with 17 bases between the two germline ends. The CDR3 region has the DNA TGTGCCAGCAGTGTTGACATGTCTTATGGTGAAGCTTTCTTT. It specifies CASSVDMSYGEAFF. Filled out from reference TRBV28 and TRBJ1-1, the complete variable domain reads DVKVTQSSRYLVKRTGEKVFLECVQDMDHENMFWYRQDPGLGLRLIYFSYDVKMKEKGDIPEGYSVSREKKERFSLILESASTNQTSMYLCASSVDMSYGEAFFGQGTRLTVV.

Here the CDR3 reads CASSTGMAYEQYF. In nucleotides, the CDR3 is TGTGCCAGCAGCACCGGGATGGCATACGAGCAGTACTTC. The rearrangement uses TRBV7-9 and TRBJ2-7, with a weak D call TRBD2 (5 bases). The germline gives CDR1 SEHNR, CDR2 FQNEAQ (reference sequence). Trimming left V 5 bases short and J 4 bases short, with 12 bases between. The length of the CDR3 is 13 residues.

V is TRBV28 and J is TRBJ2-3; 7 bases line up with TRBD1. V trimming: 4 bases; J trimming: 0 bases; junction bases outside the gene matches: 4. The CDR3 runs 15 residues. Germline values: CDR1 MDHEN, CDR2 SYDVKM. CDR3 region: CASSSLDRSTDTQYF. The CDR3 DNA sequence: TGTGCCAGCAGTTCCCTGGACAGGAGCACAGATACGCAGTATTTT.

The genes are TRBV30 and TRBJ2-7; TRBD2 is a possible D gene (6 bases). CDR1 is GTSNPN, CDR2 SVGIG, per germline (reference sequence). V lost 2 bases to trimming and J lost 4 bases, with 9 bases between them. CDR3 size: 12 residues. DNA for the CDR3: TGTGCCTGGAGTATTAGCGGATACGAGCAGTACTTC. Its protein product is CAWSISGYEQYF.

This clone appeared a single time. The chain links TRBV5-1 to TRBJ2-2; 12 positions match TRBD2. After removal of 4 bases from V and 4 bases from J, the junction contained 5 bases not matched to a gene. This CDR3 has 16 amino acids. Germline values: CDR1 SGHRS, CDR2 YFSETQ. CDR3: CASSTSSGGATGELFF. For the CDR3, the DNA is TGCGCCAGCAGCACTTCTAGCGGGGGGGCCACCGGGGAGCTGTTTTTT.

The V call is TRBV11-2, the J call TRBJ1-2, with no clear D. The CDR3 contains 12 residues. Trimming removed 4 bases at V and 8 bases at J, with 11 bases between. The germline CDR1 and CDR2 sequences are SGHAT and FQNNGV. This CDR3 reads CASSSGSFGYTF. In nucleotides, the CDR3 is TGTGCCAGCAGCTCGGGGTCCTTCGGCTACACCTTC.

The chain links TRBV10-3 to TRBJ2-1; a weak D match, TRBD2 (7 bases). Trimming took 3 bases from V and 7 from J, leaving 19 bases between them. The CDR3 spans 16 residues. Germline assignment: CDR1 ENHRY and CDR2 SYGVKD. In DNA, the CDR3 is TGTGCCATCAGTGAAACAAGGGGGAGGGATCGAAATGAGCAGTTCTTC. This sequence encodes CAISETRGRDRNEQFF.

The chain carries TRBV10-3 and TRBJ2-2; tentatively, D is TRBD1 (5 bases). Germline CDR1 reads ENHRY; CDR2 reads SYGVKD. Deletions cut 2 bases from V and 1 base from J, with 5 bases between. The CDR3 runs to 14 residues. The CDR3 is CAISERGNTGELFF. DNA of the CDR3: TGTGCCATCAGTGAGAGGGGGAACACCGGGGAGCTGTTTTTT.

The gene calls are TRBV28 and TRBJ1-5; unclear D gene. Germline CDR1 is MDHEN and CDR2 is SYDVKM. Deletions cut 6 bases from V and 8 bases from J, with 17 bases between. There are 14 residues in the CDR3. CDR3 DNA: TGTGCCAGCAGCCCCCCGAACGGGTGGGAGCCCCAGCATTTT. Amino acids: CASSPPNGWEPQHF. The whole variable domain, filled in from reference TRBV28 and TRBJ1-5, reads DVKVTQSSRYLVKRTGEKVFLECVQDMDHENMFWYRQDPGLGLRLIYFSYDVKMKEKGDIPEGYSVSREKKERFSLILESASTNQTSMYLCASSPPNGWEPQHFGDGTRLSIL.

V gene TRBV27 combines with J gene TRBJ2-4; 8 bases agree with TRBD2. Germline CDR1 MNHEY, CDR2 SMNVEV (reference sequence). V was clipped by 6 bases and J by 2 bases; unmatched bases: 9. The length of the CDR3 is 16 residues. CDR3 loop: CASSKGTSRSKNIQYF. CDR3 nucleotide sequence: TGTGCCAGCAGCAAAGGGACTAGTAGATCCAAAAACATTCAGTACTTC.

The V call is TRBV19, the J call TRBJ1-5; 9 bases map to TRBD1. J was trimmed by 3 bases and V by 6 bases; bases with no gene match: 6. CDR1 LNHDA and CDR2 SQIVND come from the germline V gene (reference sequence). The CDR3 has 15 amino acids. CDR3 DNA: TGTGCCAGTAGCATGCGGGACAGGGACAATCAGCCCCAGCATTTT. It is translated as CASSMRDRDNQPQHF.

This sequence joins TRBV6-1 and TRBJ2-5; the match to TRBD2 covers 10 bases. The CDR3 is made up of 16 amino acids. The V gene's germline CDR1 is MNHNS and CDR2 SASEGT. The ends lost 3 bases at V and 2 bases at J; junction bases unmatched: 6. CDR3: CASSDRAGGRQETQYF. CDR3 DNA: TGTGCCAGCAGTGATCGAGCGGGAGGGAGACAAGAGACCCAGTACTTC.

This chain links TRBV6-5 with TRBJ2-5, with a weak D call TRBD2 (5 bases). V lost 6 bases to trimming and J lost 4 bases, with 9 bases between them. Germline CDR1 reads MNHEY; CDR2 reads SVGAGI. This CDR3 spans 12 amino acids. The CDR3 DNA is TGTGCCAGCAGGTCTAGCACAGAGACCCAGTACTTC. It specifies CASRSSTETQYF.

The sample holds a few counts of this clone. The rearrangement joins TRBV5-1 to TRBJ1-2; D perhaps matches TRBD1 (6 bases). CDR1 and CDR2 (germline): SGHRS, YFSETQ. The CDR3 has 12 amino acids. With 4 bases removed from V and 8 bases from J, the gap between germline ends came to 12 bases. The CDR3 sequence: CASSQGLLGYTF. The DNA of the CDR3 is TGCGCCAGCAGCCAGGGGTTGTTGGGCTACACCTTC.